A selection of T cell receptor beta chains follows, all from one sample in a study of T cells in localized non-small cell lung cancer. Assay used: immunoSEQ multiplex PCR; TCRdb lists only in-frame clones, some missing. The sample has approximately 29,000 clones; more than 65% are singletons. This sample comprised peripheral blood mononuclear cells, obtained before any cancer treatment. The receptors were sampled from a man aged 40-75 years with stage III lung adenocarcinoma. Both conserved end residues are part of each CDR3. The D gene is left open where the match is weak. The size entry is marked missing in some rows and otherwise reads once, few, many or a size class.

j_call clone_size v_call d_call cdr3_nt cdr3_aa
TRBJ2-1 NA TRBV6-6 NA TGTGCCAGCAGTTCAAGACAGGCTAGCGGATACAATGAGCAGTTCTTC CASSSRQASGYNEQFF
TRBJ1-2 NA TRBV30 NA TGTGCCTGGAGAGGATCCGATGGCTATGGCTACACCTTC CAWRGSDGYGYTF
TRBJ1-3 NA TRBV2 TRBD1 TGTGCCAGCAGTGAAGTCAGGGGGGGAAACACCATATATTTT CASSEVRGGNTIYF
TRBJ1-5 once TRBV6-5 NA TGTGCCAGCAGCCCCCTTTTCAACAGCAATCAGCCCCAGCATTTT CASSPLFNSNQPQHF
TRBJ1-3 NA TRBV7-8 NA TGTGCCAGCAGCTTAGGGGTTTCCTCTGGAAACACCATATATTTT CASSLGVSSGNTIYF
TRBJ2-3 NA TRBV2 TRBD2 TGTGCCAGCAGTTCCGGGACTAGCCGGAGTAGCACAGATACGCAGTATTTT CASSSGTSRSSTDTQYF
TRBJ1-4 NA TRBV7-2 NA TGTGCCAGCAGCTTAATTGACGAATTTAATGAAAAACTGTTTTTT CASSLIDEFNEKLFF
TRBJ1-1 NA TRBV5-1 NA TGCGCCAGCAGCGCACAAGTGAACACTGAAGCTTTCTTT CASSAQVNTEAFF
TRBJ2-1 NA TRBV5-1 TRBD2 TGCGCCAGCAGAACGGGACTAGCCGACAATGAGCAGTTCTTC CASRTGLADNEQFF
TRBJ1-2 NA TRBV15 NA TGTGCCACCAGCAGACTAGGGTCAGGGACGAACTATGGCTACACCTTC CATSRLGSGTNYGYTF
TRBJ1-2 few TRBV6-9 NA TGTGCCAGCAGGCCGAACAGAGGACTAGACGACACCTTC CASRPNRGLDDTF
TRBJ2-1 NA TRBV11-2 NA TGTGCCAGCAGCTTAGACTGGGGGGACCGTGAGCAGTTCTTC CASSLDWGDREQFF
TRBJ2-1 NA TRBV6-5 NA TGTGCCAGCAGGTACTCGTACTCCACGAATGAGCAGTTCTTC CASRYSYSTNEQFF
TRBJ2-5 once TRBV5-5 TRBD2 TGTGCCAGCAGCTTGGGACTAGCGGAGACACAAGAGACCCAGTACTTC CASSLGLAETQETQYF
TRBJ1-5 NA TRBV25-1 TRBD1 TGTGCCAGCAGTTGGGACAGCCTAGCGGGAAGCAATCAGCCCCAGCATTTT CASSWDSLAGSNQPQHF
TRBJ1-1 NA TRBV28 NA TGTGCCAGCAGGAGACCGGGACAGAACACTGAAGCTTTCTTT CASRRPGQNTEAFF
TRBJ2-2 NA TRBV27 NA TGTGCCACCAGTCCGACAAACACCGGGGAGCTGTTTTTT CATSPTNTGELFF
TRBJ1-4 once TRBV29-1 NA TGCAGCGTTGAAGTCGGGGCGGATGAAAAACTGTTTTTT CSVEVGADEKLFF
TRBJ2-5 NA TRBV19 NA TGTGCCAGTAGTATGGAGGGGACAGTCTCAGGTGGGGAGACCCAGTACTTC CASSMEGTVSGGETQYF
TRBJ2-4 NA TRBV10-3 TRBD2 TGTGCCACTGCGCCCTTAGCGGGAGATAACATTCAGTACTTC CATAPLAGDNIQYF
TRBJ2-5 NA TRBV9 TRBD1 TGTGCCAGCAGCGCCCTACAGGGGGCGTGGGAGACCCAGTACTTC CASSALQGAWETQYF
TRBJ1-3 once TRBV29-1 NA TGCAGCGTCGCGGACGGAAACTCTGGAAACACCATATATTTT CSVADGNSGNTIYF
TRBJ2-5 NA TRBV1 NA TGCACCAGCAGCCAAGACTTGCTCCGAAGAGAGACCCAGTACTTC CTSSQDLLRRETQYF
TRBJ2-5 NA TRBV5-1 TRBD1 TGCGCCAGCAGCTTGGGACAGGGGGAGGAGACCCAGTACTTC CASSLGQGEETQYF
TRBJ1-2 NA TRBV2 TRBD1 TGTGCCAGCAATGGACAGGGGGCCTTCTATGGCTACATCTTC CASNGQGAFYGYIF
TRBJ2-5 once TRBV13 NA TGTGCCAGCAGCGGGGGATCCCTAGAGAGGGAGACCCAGTACTTC CASSGGSLERETQYF
TRBJ1-6 NA TRBV19 NA TGTGCCAGCCAAGACAGATCTAACTCACCCCTCCACTTT CASQDRSNSPLHF
TRBJ2-5 NA TRBV6-1 NA TGTGCCAGCAGTGAAAACTGGGGAGCTTTAGAGACCCAGTACTTC CASSENWGALETQYF
TRBJ2-3 few TRBV9 NA TGTGCCAGCAGCGTAGACCTGGGCGGGGTAACAGATACGCAGTATTTT CASSVDLGGVTDTQYF